The clone carrying this T cell receptor beta chain was observed a handful of times. This specimen comes from a study of cytomegalovirus exposure and HLA in healthy donors. The CDR3 length is 14 residues. Germline V gene lookup returns CDR1 GTSNPN and CDR2 SVGIG (reference sequence). Trimming removed 0 bases from V and 6 bases from J; junction bases left unmatched: 3. A multiplex PCR was run with 60 Vbeta primers and 13 Jbeta primers. This table comes from immunoSEQ multiplex PCR, and its TCRdb copy is limited to in-frame clones, with some not included. The sample shows nearly 110,000 clones, about three quarters of them seen only once.

The receptor comes from a boy younger than 18 in good health and CMV-seronegative. The sample consisted of PBMCs. This chain joins TRBV30 and TRBJ2-2, with 8 bases identical to TRBD1. The CDR3 sequence: CAWSVAQGAGELFF. The CDR3 nucleotides are TGTGCCTGGAGTGTAGCACAGGGGGCCGGGGAGCTGTTTTTT.